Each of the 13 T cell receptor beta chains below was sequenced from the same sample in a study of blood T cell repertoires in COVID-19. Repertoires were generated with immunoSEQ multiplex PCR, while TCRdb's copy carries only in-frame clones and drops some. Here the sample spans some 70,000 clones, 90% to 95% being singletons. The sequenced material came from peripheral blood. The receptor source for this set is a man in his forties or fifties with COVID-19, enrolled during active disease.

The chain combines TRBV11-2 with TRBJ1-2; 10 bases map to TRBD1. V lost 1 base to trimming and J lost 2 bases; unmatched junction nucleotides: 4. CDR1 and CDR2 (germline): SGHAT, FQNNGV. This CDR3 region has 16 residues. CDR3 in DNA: TGTGCCAGCAGCTTAGGCGGGACAGGGGAGAACTATGGCTACACCTTC. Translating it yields CASSLGGTGENYGYTF.

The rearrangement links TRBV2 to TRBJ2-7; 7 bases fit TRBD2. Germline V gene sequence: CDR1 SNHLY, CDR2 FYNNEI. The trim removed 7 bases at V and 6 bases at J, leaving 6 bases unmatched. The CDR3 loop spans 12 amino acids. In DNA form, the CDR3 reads TGTGCCAGCAACTACCGGGGGGTCGAGCAGTACTTC. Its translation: CASNYRGVEQYF.

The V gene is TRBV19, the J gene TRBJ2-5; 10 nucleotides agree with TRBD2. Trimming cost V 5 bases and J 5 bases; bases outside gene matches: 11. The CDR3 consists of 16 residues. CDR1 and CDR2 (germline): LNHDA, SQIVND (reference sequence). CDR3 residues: CASSLDSGGAWETQYF. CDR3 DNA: TGTGCCAGTAGTCTCGACAGCGGGGGGGCCTGGGAGACCCAGTACTTC.

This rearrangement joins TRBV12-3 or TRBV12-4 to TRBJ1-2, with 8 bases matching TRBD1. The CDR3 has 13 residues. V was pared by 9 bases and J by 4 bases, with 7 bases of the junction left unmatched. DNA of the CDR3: TGTGCCAGGGGGACAGGAGACGGCTATGGCTACACCTTC. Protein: CARGTGDGYGYTF.

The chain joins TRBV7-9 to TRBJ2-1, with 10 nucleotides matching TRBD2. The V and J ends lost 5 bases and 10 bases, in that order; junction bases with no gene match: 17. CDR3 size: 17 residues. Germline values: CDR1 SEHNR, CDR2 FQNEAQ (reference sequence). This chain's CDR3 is CASSPYSWTSGREEQFF. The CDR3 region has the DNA TGTGCCAGCAGCCCCTATAGCTGGACTAGCGGCCGGGAGGAGCAGTTCTTC.

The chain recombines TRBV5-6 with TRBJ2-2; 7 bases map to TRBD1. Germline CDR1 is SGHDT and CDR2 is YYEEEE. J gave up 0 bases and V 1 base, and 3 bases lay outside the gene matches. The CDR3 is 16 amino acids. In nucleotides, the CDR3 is TGTGCCAGCAGCTTGCCCGGGACAGCGAACACCGGGGAGCTGTTTTTT. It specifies CASSLPGTANTGELFF.

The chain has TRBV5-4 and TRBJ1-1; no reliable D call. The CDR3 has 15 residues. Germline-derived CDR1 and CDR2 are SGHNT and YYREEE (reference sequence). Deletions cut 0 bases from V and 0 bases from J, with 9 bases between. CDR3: CASSLVGGMNTEAFF. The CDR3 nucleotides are TGTGCCAGCAGCTTGGTGGGAGGAATGAACACTGAAGCTTTCTTT.

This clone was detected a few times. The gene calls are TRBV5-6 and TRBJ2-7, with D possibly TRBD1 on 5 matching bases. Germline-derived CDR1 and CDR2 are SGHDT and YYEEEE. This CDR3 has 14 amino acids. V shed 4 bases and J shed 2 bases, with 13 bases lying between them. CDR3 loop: CASSPDTIPYEQYF. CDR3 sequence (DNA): TGTGCCAGCAGCCCGGACACCATCCCCTACGAGCAGTACTTC.

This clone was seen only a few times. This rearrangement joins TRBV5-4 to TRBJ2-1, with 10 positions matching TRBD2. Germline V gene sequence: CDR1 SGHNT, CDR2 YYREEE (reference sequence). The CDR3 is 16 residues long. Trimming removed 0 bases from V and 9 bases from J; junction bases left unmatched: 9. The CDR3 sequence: CASSLEPAGGQGEQFF. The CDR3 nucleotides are TGTGCCAGCAGCTTGGAGCCAGCGGGGGGGCAGGGTGAGCAGTTCTTC. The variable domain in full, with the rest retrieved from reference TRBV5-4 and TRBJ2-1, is ETGVTQSPTHLIKTRGQQVTLRCSSQSGHNTVSWYQQALGQGPQFIFQYYREEENGRGNFPPRFSGLQFPNYSSELNVNALELDDSALYLCASSLEPAGGQGEQFFGPGTRLTVL.

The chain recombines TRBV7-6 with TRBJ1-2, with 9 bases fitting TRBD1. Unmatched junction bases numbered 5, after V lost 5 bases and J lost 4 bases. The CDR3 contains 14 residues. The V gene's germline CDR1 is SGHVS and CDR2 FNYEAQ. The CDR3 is CASSPTGGVYGYTF. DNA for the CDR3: TGTGCCAGCAGCCCCACAGGGGGCGTCTATGGCTACACCTTC. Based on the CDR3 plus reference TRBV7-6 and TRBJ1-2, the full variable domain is GAGVSQSPRYKVTKRGQDVALRCDPISGHVSLYWYRQALGQGPEFLTYFNYEAQQDKSGLPNDRFSAERPEGSISTLTIQRTEQRDSAMYRCASSPTGGVYGYTFGSGTRLTVV.

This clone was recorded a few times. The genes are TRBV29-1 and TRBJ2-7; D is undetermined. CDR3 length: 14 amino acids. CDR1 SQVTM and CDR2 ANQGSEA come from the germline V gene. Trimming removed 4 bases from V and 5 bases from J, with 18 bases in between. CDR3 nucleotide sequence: TGCAGCGTTGCCGTACTAACTGCCTGGGACGAGCAGTACTTC. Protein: CSVAVLTAWDEQYF.

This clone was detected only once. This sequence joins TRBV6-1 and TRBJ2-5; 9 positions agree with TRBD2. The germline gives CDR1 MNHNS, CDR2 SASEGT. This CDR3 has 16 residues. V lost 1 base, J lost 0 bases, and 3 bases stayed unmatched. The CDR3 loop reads CASSEVPSGDQETQYF. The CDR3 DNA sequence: TGTGCCAGCAGTGAAGTCCCTAGCGGGGACCAAGAGACCCAGTACTTC.

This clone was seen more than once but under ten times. The CDR3 spells CATSSIGAPGQETQYF. CDR3 bases: TGTGCCACCAGCAGTATAGGGGCGCCGGGCCAAGAGACCCAGTACTTC. This chain links TRBV15 with TRBJ2-5; the D gene is possibly TRBD1 (5 bases). The CDR3 is 16 residues long. V lost 3 bases to trimming and J lost 1 base, with 15 bases between them. Germline V gives CDR1 LNHNV, CDR2 YYDKDF (reference sequence).